Following are 17 T cell receptor beta chains from one sample sequenced in a study of PD-1 blockade in classical Hodgkin lymphoma. Time point specified: cycle 4 day 1 (C4D1), after 6 weeks of nivolumab. Each of the patients experienced relapse following autologous stem cell transplantation, and their brentuximab vedotin exposure differed. Profiled with immunoSEQ multiplex PCR; TCRdb holds only in-frame clones, not every one. Altogether around 60,000 clones are present, more than 80% being singletons, with the ten largest covering 6.5% to 9.5%. The sequencing here drew on peripheral blood mononuclear cells (PBMCs), taken before the fourth cycle of nivolumab. These receptors all stem from a human donor with classical Hodgkin lymphoma.

The CDR3 DNA is TGTGCCATCAGTGCAGCGGGGCAAGAGACCCAGTACTTC. Its protein product is CAISAAGQETQYF. The gene calls are TRBV10-3 and TRBJ2-5; 7 bases match TRBD2. Trimming at V came to 4 bases and at J to 2 bases, leaving 1 base not matched to a gene. The CDR3 totals 13 residues. Germline V gives CDR1 ENHRY, CDR2 SYGVKD.

The sample holds one count of this clone. Germline is not matched at one junction end, which may reflect a read error. V and J are TRBV29-1 and TRBJ2-1; D is undetermined. Germline CDR1 is SQVTM and CDR2 is ANQGSEA. This CDR3 has 11 residues. The CDR3 protein is CSVEAGNEQFF. The CDR3 nucleotides are TGCAGCGTCGAAGCCGGCAATGAGCAGTTCTTC.

The chain is built from TRBV28 and TRBJ2-3; D uncertain. Germline CDR1 is MDHEN and CDR2 is SYDVKM. The CDR3 consists of 11 residues. V lost 9 bases, J lost 12 bases, and 16 bases lay in between. In DNA, the CDR3 is TGTGCCAGTCTCCTTGGCGGAATCCAGTATTTT. Encoded protein: CASLLGGIQYF.

This rearrangement joins TRBV19 to TRBJ1-5, with a weak D call TRBD1 (6 bases). This CDR3 contains 15 residues. Germline V gives CDR1 LNHDA, CDR2 SQIVND (reference sequence). Trimming took off 5 bases at V and 6 bases at J, with 17 bases between the two ends. The CDR3 DNA follows: TGTGCCAGTAGTCAGGGGACTAATCAAGGTCAGCCCCAGCATTTT. Translation gives CASSQGTNQGQPQHF. Combining the CDR3 with reference TRBV19 and TRBJ1-5 gives the whole variable domain DGGITQSPKYLFRKEGQNVTLSCEQNLNHDAMYWYRQDPGQGLRLIYYSQIVNDFQKGDIAEGYSVSREKKESFPLTVTSAQKNPTAFYLCASSQGTNQGQPQHFGDGTRLSIL.

In its sample, this clone was seen once. This chain uses TRBV30 with TRBJ1-2; D may be TRBD1 (5 bases). V dropped 4 bases and J dropped 7 bases, with 10 bases sitting between them. The CDR3 runs 11 residues. Looked up from germline, CDR1 is GTSNPN and CDR2 is SVGIG (reference sequence). The CDR3 bases are TGTGCCTGGATAGAGGGGATTGGCTACACCTTC. This sequence encodes CAWIEGIGYTF.

The table lists this clone with a count of one. The V gene is TRBV25-1, the J gene TRBJ2-7, with D unclear. This CDR3 region has 13 residues. Germline V gene lookup returns CDR1 MGHDK and CDR2 SYGVNS. Trimming removed 4 bases from V and 2 bases from J, with 9 bases in between. In DNA, the CDR3 is TGTGCCAGCAGTGCTGGGGTTGCCTACGAGCAGTACTTC. Amino acid sequence: CASSAGVAYEQYF.

V is TRBV6-6 and J is TRBJ2-7; the match to TRBD1 covers 10 bases. This CDR3 region has 14 residues. The J segment lost 5 bases and the V segment lost 4 bases, leaving 5 bases of the junction unmatched. CDR1 is MNHNY, CDR2 SVGAGI, per germline (reference sequence). The CDR3 region is CASSSRDRGDEQYF. CDR3 nucleotides: TGTGCCAGCAGTTCCCGGGACAGGGGTGACGAGCAGTACTTC.

Within the sample, this clone is medium-sized (0.01 to 0.1%). This chain connects TRBV28 to TRBJ2-1, with 8 bases aligning to TRBD2. Germline V gene data show CDR1 as MDHEN and CDR2 as SYDVKM. The CDR3 runs to 17 residues. Trimming at V came to 10 bases and at J to 1 base, leaving 15 bases not matched to a gene. The CDR3 sequence is CATSLWASGSSYNEQFF. In nucleotides, the CDR3 is TGTGCCACCTCCCTATGGGCTAGCGGGTCTTCCTACAATGAGCAGTTCTTC.

This chain connects TRBV7-8 to TRBJ1-2; 11 bases are a match to TRBD1. With V trimmed by 0 bases and J by 5 bases, 11 bases remained unmatched. The CDR3 has 18 amino acids. The germline V gene encodes CDR1 SGHVS and CDR2 FQNEAQ. The CDR3 spells CASSLARGRRDRGYGYTF. CDR3 nucleotides: TGTGCCAGCAGCTTAGCCCGGGGGCGGCGGGACAGGGGGTATGGCTACACCTTC.

This rearrangement joins TRBV27 to TRBJ1-1; the match to TRBD1 covers 9 bases. Germline loops: CDR1 MNHEY, CDR2 SMNVEV (reference sequence). Trimming took 5 bases from V and 1 from J; bases not matched to a gene: 5. CDR3 size: 15 residues. CDR3 DNA sequence: TGTGCCAGCAGTCCGACGACAGGGGGGAACACTGAAGCTTTCTTT. Protein product: CASSPTTGGNTEAFF.

This chain links TRBV4-1 with TRBJ2-7; TRBD1 might be the D (5 bases). Trimming left V 2 bases short and J 8 bases short, with 10 bases between. The CDR3 contains 12 residues. The germline gives CDR1 MGHRA, CDR2 YSYEKL. The CDR3 DNA is TGCGCCAGCAGCCAACTCGACAGTCAGCAGTACTTC. As protein: CASSQLDSQQYF.

The gene calls are TRBV5-1 and TRBJ2-7; 7 bases agree with TRBD1. Germline V lookup: CDR1 SGHRS, CDR2 YFSETQ. V dropped 0 bases and J dropped 7; count of bases not matched to a gene: 10. This CDR3 contains 15 residues. CDR3 sequence (DNA): TGCGCCAGCAGCTTGGAAACAGGGGTTTCGGGTGAGCAGTACTTC. Its translation is CASSLETGVSGEQYF.

This chain links TRBV28 with TRBJ2-2; 7 nucleotides agree with TRBD2. The CDR3 is made up of 17 amino acids. Trimming removed 4 bases from V and 4 bases from J; junction bases left unmatched: 12. CDR1 and CDR2 from the germline V gene are MDHEN and SYDVKM. The chain's CDR3 is CASSSRLAETFTGELFF. The DNA for the CDR3 is TGTGCCAGCAGTTCGCGGCTAGCGGAGACCTTCACCGGGGAGCTGTTTTTT. The variable domain in full, with the rest retrieved from reference TRBV28 and TRBJ2-2, is DVKVTQSSRYLVKRTGEKVFLECVQDMDHENMFWYRQDPGLGLRLIYFSYDVKMKEKGDIPEGYSVSREKKERFSLILESASTNQTSMYLCASSSRLAETFTGELFFGEGSRLTVL.

The J gene is TRBJ1-3, the V gene TRBV7-9, with a possible D match to TRBD1 (6 bases). V shed 3 bases and J shed 3 bases, with 15 bases lying between them. CDR1 is SEHNR, CDR2 FQNEAQ, per germline (reference sequence). The CDR3 consists of 16 residues. DNA for the CDR3: TGTGCCAGCAGCTTGGCCTTTGGGGGGCATGGAAACACCATATATTTT. Encoded protein: CASSLAFGGHGNTIYF. The complete variable domain, with remaining parts taken from reference TRBV7-9 and TRBJ1-3, reads DTGVSQNPRHKITKRGQNVTFRCDPISEHNRLYWYRQTLGQGPEFLTYFQNEAQLEKSRLLSDRFSAERPKGSFSTLEIQRTEQGDSAMYLCASSLAFGGHGNTIYFGEGSWLTVV.

CDR3 DNA: TGTGCCAGCAGTGAACCCCTAGCGGGAGTAGACAAAAACATTCAGTACTTC. It is translated as CASSEPLAGVDKNIQYF. The chain uses TRBV25-1 and TRBJ2-4; 10 bases agree with TRBD2. Trimming cost V 2 bases and J 3 bases; bases outside gene matches: 7. The CDR3 is made up of 17 amino acids. CDR1 and CDR2 (germline): MGHDK, SYGVNS.

The chain joins TRBV10-2 to TRBJ2-7, with 7 bases matching TRBD1. Germline CDR1 is WSHSY and CDR2 is SAAADI. With V trimmed by 6 bases and J by 0 bases, 8 bases remained unmatched. This CDR3 region has 15 residues. CDR3 sequence: CASSTTGLSSYEQYF. CDR3 sequence (DNA): TGCGCCAGCAGCACGACAGGGCTGAGCTCCTACGAGCAGTACTTC.

The V gene is TRBV27, the J gene TRBJ1-2; 8 bases are shared with TRBD1. V shed 0 bases and J 7 bases; nucleotides not matched to a gene: 7. The CDR3 consists of 15 residues. Germline loops: CDR1 MNHEY, CDR2 SMNVEV (reference sequence). The CDR3 nucleotides are TGTGCCAGCAGTTTATCTTCCGGGACAGGATTTGGCTACACCTTC. It specifies CASSLSSGTGFGYTF.